The clone carrying this T cell receptor (beta chain) has just a few counts. Antigen unknown. This sample stems from a study of neoadjuvant anti-PD-1 for oral cavity cancer. The CDR3 is made up of 14 amino acids. The V gene's germline CDR1 is SGHTA and CDR2 FQGNSA. The V end was cut by 3 bases, the J end by 4 bases, with 9 bases between. Sequencing was performed with immunoSEQ multiplex PCR; in TCRdb, only in-frame clones are kept and a portion is missing. Of some 7,100 clones detected, 50% to 65% appear once; the ten largest clones hold about 6.8%. Study-level results: Higher pretreatment blood Treg/Th17 ratios correlated with higher pretreatment blood and lower post-treatment tumor TCRbeta clonality.

The TCR sequence derives from a person aged 35 to 85 with oral cavity squamous cell carcinoma. The chain is built from TRBV7-2 and TRBJ1-4; D possibly corresponds to TRBD1 (6 bases). This specimen was tumor tissue, taken before nivolumab (anti-PD-1) treatment. The CDR3, as DNA: TGTGCCAGCAGCTTTGGACAGCTTAATGAAAAACTGTTTTTT. Protein sequence: CASSFGQLNEKLFF.